The clone carrying this T cell receptor (beta chain) was counted a few times. In TCRdb, the 5' RACE reads were re-called with MiXCR into one record per CDR3 protein. Of under 650,000 distinct CDR3 sequences in the sample, approximately 19% were seen once. V was shortened by 7 bases and J by 3 bases, with 16 bases between the two germline ends. CDR3 length equals 15 residues. CDR1 is LNHNV, CDR2 YYDKDF, per germline (reference sequence). This record comes from a study of T-cell memory formation after mild COVID-19. The source is an adult woman who had mild COVID-19 (a few samples of this study predate the infection). Cell type and time point are not known. V usage is TRBV15 and J usage is TRBJ2-1; TRBD1 or TRBD2 may be the D gene (5 bases each). What was sequenced was PBMCs or a T cell subset sorted from them (not recorded which). The CDR3 is CATTSEGEIYNEQFF. CDR3 sequence (DNA): TGTGCCACCACCTCGGAAGGGGAGATCTACAATGAGCAGTTCTTC.